Each of the 2 T cell receptor beta chains below was sequenced from the same sample in a study of graft-versus-host responses after intestinal transplantation. The method was immunoSEQ multiplex PCR; TCRdb's version includes in-frame clones alone and lacks a portion of them. The sample gives roughly 53,000 clones, more than 80% of which show up once; 5% to 7% is in the top ten. The material sequenced was PBMCs, taken 650 to 690 days after intestinal transplant. The receptors come from a human patient who received an intestinal transplant, so some T cells may come from the graft donor.

J is TRBJ2-3 and V is TRBV10-1; TRBD1 agrees at 10 bases. This CDR3 comprises 14 residues. Germline CDR1 WNHNN, CDR2 SYGVQD (reference sequence). Losses at the gene ends were 6 bases for V and 4 bases for J; bases not matched to a gene: 4. CDR3 bases: TGCGCCAGCAGCGACAGGGGGCTCGCAGATACGCAGTATTTT. Amino acid sequence: CASSDRGLADTQYF.

The chain has TRBV6-5 and TRBJ2-2; D not resolved. The germline CDR1 and CDR2 sequences are MNHEY and SVGAGI. The CDR3 has 14 residues. Between the trimmed V and J ends, which lost 3 bases and 6 bases, there was a span of 11 bases. The CDR3 loop is CASSYYSGAGELFF. CDR3 DNA: TGTGCCAGCAGTTATTACTCCGGAGCCGGGGAGCTGTTTTTT.